The 17 T cell receptor beta chains below were found in one sample sequenced in a study of blood T cell repertoires in COVID-19. TCRdb's table, derived via immunoSEQ multiplex PCR, lists solely in-frame clones and lacks some. The sample consists of about 340,000 clones, 80% to 90% of them appearing once. Sequences were obtained from peripheral blood. The receptors were sampled from a man younger than 45 with active or convalescent COVID-19.

This clone came up once. The chain is built from TRBV7-2 and TRBJ1-1, with TRBD1 as a possible D gene (5 bases). Trimming shortened V by 5 bases and J by 5 bases, and 15 bases separated the two germline ends. CDR1 and CDR2 (germline): SGHTA, FQGNSA. The CDR3 totals 14 residues. The CDR3 here is CASSPRVEGTEAFF. CDR3 sequence (DNA): TGTGCCAGCAGCCCTAGGGTGGAGGGGACTGAAGCTTTCTTT.

This chain links TRBV10-3 with TRBJ2-7; the match to TRBD1 covers 8 bases. Germline lookup yields CDR1 ENHRY and CDR2 SYGVKD. The V gene end was trimmed by 10 bases and the J gene end by 3 bases; junction bases not matched to a gene: 11. The CDR3 totals 14 residues. CDR3 coding DNA: TGTGCCACCTCACCCTCGACAGGGGTCTACGAGCAGTACTTC. This gives the protein CATSPSTGVYEQYF.

The rearrangement joins TRBV4-1 to TRBJ1-5; no definite D call. The CDR3 totals 15 residues. V lost 1 base and J 0 bases, leaving 7 bases between the germline ends. The germline V gene encodes CDR1 MGHRA and CDR2 YSYEKL. The CDR3 reads CASSQVLNSNQPQHF. CDR3 nucleotide sequence: TGCGCCAGCAGCCAAGTACTAAATAGCAATCAGCCCCAGCATTTT.

The J gene is TRBJ1-3, the V gene TRBV19; TRBD1 is a possible D gene (6 bases). The CDR3 consists of 16 residues. V was clipped by 5 bases and J by 0 bases, with 14 bases between them. Looked up from germline, CDR1 is LNHDA and CDR2 is SQIVND (reference sequence). The CDR3 DNA reads TGTGCCAGTAGTTCTCGGTCAGGGGTCTCTGGAAACACCATATATTTT. This translates into CASSSRSGVSGNTIYF.

The chain uses TRBV30 and TRBJ1-4; D perhaps matches TRBD1 (6 bases). V lost 0 bases and J lost 5, with 22 bases in between. The CDR3 is 18 residues long. Germline V gene lookup returns CDR1 GTSNPN and CDR2 SVGIG (reference sequence). CDR3 coding DNA: TGTGCCTGGAGTGTTTGGTCCGGGACACTACTTCGAAATGAAAAACTGTTTTTT. Encoded protein: CAWSVWSGTLLRNEKLFF.

The chain combines TRBV30 with TRBJ1-2; 9 bases match TRBD1. V was clipped by 2 bases and J by 6 bases; unmatched bases: 7. This CDR3 has 14 residues. Germline V gene lookup returns CDR1 GTSNPN and CDR2 SVGIG (reference sequence). For the CDR3, the DNA is TGTGCCTGGAGTCACACCGGGACAGGGAATGGCTACACCTTC. Translation: CAWSHTGTGNGYTF.

This chain connects TRBV15 to TRBJ2-7, with D unclear. This CDR3 is built from 15 residues. V shed 1 base and J shed 4 bases, with 14 bases lying between them. Germline lookup yields CDR1 LNHNV and CDR2 YYDKDF (reference sequence). The CDR3 DNA reads TGTGCCACCAGCAGAGGAGTCGGAGAACTTTACGAGCAGTACTTC. This translates into CATSRGVGELYEQYF.

J is TRBJ1-1 and V is TRBV5-6; no definite D call. The V end was cut by 4 bases, the J end by 1 base, with 8 bases between. The CDR3 covers 13 residues. Germline V gene lookup returns CDR1 SGHDT and CDR2 YYEEEE. CDR3 DNA: TGTGCCAGCAGCCGGCGGCAGAACACTGAAGCTTTCTTT. Translation: CASSRRQNTEAFF.

This chain connects TRBV9 to TRBJ2-1, with 16 bases identical to TRBD2. V was pared by 4 bases and J by 7 bases, with 8 bases of the junction left unmatched. Germline V gives CDR1 SGDLS, CDR2 YYNGEE. The CDR3 runs 17 residues. CDR3 bases: TGTGCCAGCAGCCCGGGACTAGCGGGAGGGCCGGGGAATGAGCAGTTCTTC. It encodes CASSPGLAGGPGNEQFF.

J is TRBJ2-7 and V is TRBV11-3; 7 bases map to TRBD1. The V segment lost 0 bases and the J segment 2 bases; nucleotides outside the gene matches: 4. Germline CDR1 is SGHNT and CDR2 is YENEEA. This CDR3 comprises 15 residues. The CDR3 region is CASSLDSTGAYEQYF. The DNA of the CDR3 is TGTGCCAGCAGCTTAGATTCAACAGGGGCCTACGAGCAGTACTTC.

This clone appeared many times. The chain joins TRBV3-1 (or the pseudogene TRBV3-2) to TRBJ2-5; 8 nucleotides line up with TRBD2. This CDR3 spans 15 amino acids. V shed 4 bases and J 4 bases; nucleotides not matched to a gene: 8. CDR1 and CDR2 (germline): LGHDT, YNNKEL (reference sequence). CDR3 sequence: CASSPPEGLGETQYF. CDR3 DNA: TGTGCCAGCAGCCCTCCGGAGGGACTAGGAGAGACCCAGTACTTC.

The genes are TRBV4-1 and TRBJ2-2, with 7 bases that match TRBD2. The CDR3 is 17 amino acids. The ends lost 2 bases at V and 1 base at J; junction bases unmatched: 7. CDR1 MGHRA and CDR2 YSYEKL come from the germline V gene. The CDR3 here is CASSQSPGRGNTGELFF. CDR3 coding DNA: TGCGCCAGCAGCCAAAGTCCAGGGAGGGGGAACACCGGGGAGCTGTTTTTT.

CDR3 amino acids: CASSLAGTSYNEQFF. In DNA form, the CDR3 reads TGTGCCAGCTCCTTAGCGGGAACCTCCTACAATGAGCAGTTCTTC. This chain connects TRBV18 to TRBJ2-1, with 8 bases matching TRBD2. Trimming took 6 bases from V and 0 from J; bases not matched to a gene: 4. The germline CDR1 and CDR2 sequences are KGHSH and LQKENI. The CDR3 loop spans 15 amino acids.

This sequence joins TRBV3-1 (or the pseudogene TRBV3-2) and TRBJ2-2; TRBD1 is a possible D gene (5 bases). Looked up from germline, CDR1 is LGHDT and CDR2 is YNNKEL (reference sequence). CDR3 size: 13 residues. The V end lost 5 bases, the J end lost 6 bases, and 10 bases lay between the germline ends. The DNA of the CDR3 is TGTGCCAGCAGCTCAGGGTTGTCCGGGGAGCTGTTTTTT. This codes for CASSSGLSGELFF.

The chain is built from TRBV28 and TRBJ2-2; maybe TRBD2 (6 bases). The germline CDR1 and CDR2 sequences are MDHEN and SYDVKM. The CDR3 loop spans 15 amino acids. V was cut by 2 bases and J by 5 bases, with 12 bases left in between. For the CDR3, the DNA is TGTGCCAGCAGTTTAGGTTCTCGGGGGACCGGGGAGCTGTTTTTT. It codes for CASSLGSRGTGELFF.

This clone was counted between two and nine times. The chain couples TRBV5-6 to TRBJ1-2; D is unresolved. The V end was cut by 0 bases, the J end by 5 bases, with 14 bases between. The germline CDR1 and CDR2 sequences are SGHDT and YYEEEE. The length of the CDR3 is 15 residues. This chain's CDR3 is CASSLERRGGYGYTF. As DNA, the CDR3 is TGTGCCAGCAGCTTGGAACGTCGGGGAGGGTATGGCTACACCTTC.

This chain uses TRBV30 with TRBJ1-5; unclear D gene. Germline V gene lookup returns CDR1 GTSNPN and CDR2 SVGIG (reference sequence). The germline V and J ends were trimmed by 3 bases and 3 bases, with 12 bases remaining between them. The CDR3 loop spans 14 amino acids. This CDR3 reads CAWRPPGNNQPQHF. CDR3 DNA: TGTGCCTGGAGACCCCCCGGGAACAATCAGCCCCAGCATTTT.